The T cell receptor (beta chain) described here comes from a study of regulatory T cells in long-lasting Graves disease. Study-wide results and limits: TRBV28, TRBJ1-2 and TRBJ2-5 were favored in persistent disease. Peripheral blood alone, not thyroid tissue, underwent study. Compared with new cases, persistent Graves' patients showed reduced TCR diversity.

This clonotype came up a few times. Its antigen remains unidentified. Time point given: persistent/refractory GD, antithyroid drugs over 5 years with positive TRAb. Isolated PBMC RNA provided the starting material for the TCR library. The CDR3 sequence is 14 residues long. Trimming took 5 bases from V and 13 from J; bases not matched to a gene: 10. Germline lookup yields CDR1 SEHNR and CDR2 FQNEAQ (reference sequence). The authors built TCR beta libraries using iRepertoire HTBI primers and Arm-PCR of CDR3 regions. TCRdb reprocessed the multiplex PCR reads via MiXCR and lists one record per CDR3 protein. Here the sample spans fewer than 450,000 distinct CDR3 sequences, around a quarter being singletons.

This TCR was sampled from a female donor with Graves disease. The chain uses TRBV7-9 and TRBJ1-4; the match to TRBD1 covers 10 bases. The sequences come from peripheral blood mononuclear cells (PBMCs), collected when the disease was refractory, from a patient treated with antithyroid drugs. The CDR3 sequence is CASSPGTGAGGLFF. For the CDR3, the DNA is TGTGCCAGCAGCCCCGGGACAGGGGCGGGAGGACTGTTTTTT.